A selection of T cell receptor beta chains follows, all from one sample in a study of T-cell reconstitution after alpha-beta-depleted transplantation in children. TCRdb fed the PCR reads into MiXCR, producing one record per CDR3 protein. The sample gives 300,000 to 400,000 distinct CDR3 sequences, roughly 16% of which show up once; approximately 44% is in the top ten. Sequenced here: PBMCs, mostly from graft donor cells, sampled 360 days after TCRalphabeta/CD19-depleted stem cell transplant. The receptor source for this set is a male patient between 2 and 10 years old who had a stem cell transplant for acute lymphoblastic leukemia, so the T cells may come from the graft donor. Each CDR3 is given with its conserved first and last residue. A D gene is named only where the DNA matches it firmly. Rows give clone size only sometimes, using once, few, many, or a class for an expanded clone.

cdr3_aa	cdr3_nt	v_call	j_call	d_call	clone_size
CSVAPALSGSEQYF	TGCAGCGTTGCCCCGGCCCTTAGCGGGAGCGAGCAGTACTTC	TRBV29-1	TRBJ2-7	TRBD2	few
CSARTGGIIQYF	TGCAGTGCTAGGACAGGGGGCATCATTCAGTACTTC	TRBV20-1	TRBJ2-4	TRBD1	-
CAITGADTGELFF	TGTGCCATCACGGGGGCGGACACCGGGGAGCTGTTTTTT	TRBV10-3	TRBJ2-2	-	many
CASSPLVREDTGELFF	TGTGCCAGCAGTCCGCTCGTCAGGGAGGACACCGGGGAGCTGTTTTTT	TRBV27	TRBJ2-2	-	-
CASSARQGMFTEAFF	TGTGCCAGTAGTGCTAGACAGGGGATGTTCACTGAAGCTTTCTTT	TRBV19	TRBJ1-1	TRBD1	few
CASSQAGGPPQHF	TGCGCCAGCAGCCAAGCAGGGGGCCCGCCCCAGCATTTT	TRBV4-3	TRBJ1-5	TRBD1	few
CASSQVGGPTYEQYF	TGTGCCAGCAGCCAAGTCGGCGGACCTACCTACGAGCAGTACTTC	TRBV7-2	TRBJ2-7	-	few
CASSDARDHTDTQYF	TGTGCCAGCAGTGACGCCCGGGACCACACAGATACGCAGTATTTT	TRBV6-2/TRBV6-3	TRBJ2-3	-	many
CAWSGQGSGEQYF	TGTGCCTGGAGCGGACAGGGGTCGGGGGAGCAGTACTTC	TRBV30	TRBJ2-7	TRBD1	few
CSVVWSANYGYTF	TGCAGCGTTGTATGGTCGGCTAACTATGGCTACACCTTC	TRBV29-1	TRBJ1-2	-	-
CASSSRISGRKETQYF	TGTGCCAGCAGCTCCCGGATTAGCGGGAGGAAAGAGACCCAGTACTTC	TRBV11-1	TRBJ2-5	TRBD2	-
CSVSRFDNEQFF	TGCAGCGTTTCCCGTTTCGACAATGAGCAGTTCTTC	TRBV29-1	TRBJ2-1	-	few
CASSLSGGPGYEQYF	TGCGCCAGCAGCTTGAGTGGGGGACCTGGCTACGAGCAGTACTTC	TRBV5-1	TRBJ2-7	-	-
CASSYRGLVTSYEQYF	TGTGCCAGCAGTTACAGGGGACTAGTAACCTCCTACGAGCAGTACTTC	TRBV6-2/TRBV6-3	TRBJ2-7	TRBD2	few
CASSLDPPYRAGNQPQHF	TGTGCCAGCAGTTTAGATCCCCCCTACAGGGCCGGCAATCAGCCCCAGCATTTT	TRBV28	TRBJ1-5	-	-
CASSGGSYEQYF	TGCGCCAGCAGCGGGGGCTCCTACGAGCAGTACTTC	TRBV5-1	TRBJ2-7	-	few
CASSGTGNSPLHF	TGTGCCAGCAGCGGGACAGGAAATTCACCCCTCCACTTT	TRBV12-3/TRBV12-4	TRBJ1-6	TRBD1	-
CASSLGYRDPNGETQYF	TGTGCCAGCAGCTTGGGTTACCGGGACCCCAATGGAGAGACCCAGTACTTC	TRBV5-5	TRBJ2-5	-	few
CASYRAGSLDTQYF	TGTGCCAGCTACCGGGCGGGGTCACTGGATACGCAGTATTTT	TRBV6-2/TRBV6-3	TRBJ2-3	-	-
CASSLPPGQGRYEQYF	TGTGCCAGCAGTCTCCCCCCCGGACAGGGACGGTACGAGCAGTACTTC	TRBV28	TRBJ2-7	TRBD1	few
CASSFRPGIPNTGELFF	TGTGCCAGCAGCTTTCGCCCGGGAATACCGAACACCGGGGAGCTGTTTTTT	TRBV7-8	TRBJ2-2	-	few
CSARFGGSTDTQYF	TGCAGTGCTAGATTCGGGGGCAGCACAGATACGCAGTATTTT	TRBV20-1	TRBJ2-3	-	many
CASRRMGQPQHF	TGTGCCAGCAGGAGGATGGGTCAGCCCCAGCATTTT	TRBV6-2/TRBV6-3	TRBJ1-5	-	-
CASSLGQTGGANVLTF	TGTGCCAGCAGTTTAGGCCAGACTGGTGGGGCCAACGTCCTGACTTTC	TRBV28	TRBJ2-6	-	-
CASSYQGNTIYF	TGTGCCAGCAGTTACCAGGGAAACACCATATATTTT	TRBV3-1	TRBJ1-3	-	few